These 14 T cell receptor beta chains share one sample of origin, sequenced in a study of T cell repertoires in cytomegalovirus infection. Their antigens are not known. TCRdb processed the reads anew with MiXCR; each CDR3 protein has one entry. Seen here are 650,000 to 900,000 distinct CDR3 sequences, 30% to 35% observed once, and the top ten hold roughly an eighth. The specimen comprised cultured CD8+ T cells from PBMCs, sampled from culture after CMV antigen stimulation. The source is a human donor in good health (CMV status not recorded). Some clones in this sample may be carry-over from other donors' samples.

V usage is TRBV6-2 or TRBV6-3 and J usage is TRBJ2-7; TRBD1 aligns across 10 bases. The germline V gene encodes CDR1 MNHEY and CDR2 SVGEGT. The CDR3 is 14 amino acids. J gave up 5 bases and V 6 bases, and 7 bases lay outside the gene matches. Here the CDR3 reads CASSDRGQGNEQYV. For the CDR3, the DNA is TGTGCCAGCAGCGACAGGGGGCAAGGAAACGAGCAGTACGTC.

This clonotype was seen a few times. V usage is TRBV12-3 or TRBV12-4 and J usage is TRBJ1-5; D remains unclear. Trimming left V 4 bases short and J 4 bases short, with 11 bases between. CDR3 length equals 14 residues. CDR3 nucleotide sequence: TGTGCCAGCAGTTGGGGAGATGGGAATCAGCCCCAGCATTTT. Its protein is CASSWGDGNQPQHF.

This clonotype was observed a few times. This sequence joins TRBV5-4 and TRBJ2-3; weak D call: TRBD2 (6 bases). V was trimmed by 2 bases and J by 4 bases, leaving 8 bases between them. Germline CDR1 is SGHNT and CDR2 is YYREEE (reference sequence). The CDR3 spans 13 residues. For the CDR3, the DNA is TGTGCCAGCAGCTTTGGAGGGTCAGATACGCAGTATTTT. Translating gives CASSFGGSDTQYF.

This clonotype has just a few counts. The chain has TRBV6-2 or TRBV6-3 and TRBJ2-5; tentative D call: TRBD2 (6 bases). Trimming took off 1 base at V and 4 bases at J, with 13 bases between the two ends. From germline, CDR1 is MNHEY and CDR2 SVGEGT. The CDR3 loop spans 15 amino acids. The CDR3 here is CASSYWGTGGETQYF. CDR3 nucleotide sequence: TGTGCCAGCAGTTACTGGGGGACTGGTGGAGAGACCCAGTACTTC.

This clonotype is a singleton in its sample. The CDR3 end shows no conserved phenylalanine or tryptophan, and so a read error is likely. The chain is built from TRBV12-5 and TRBJ1-5, with TRBD1 matching over 7 bases. The germline CDR1 and CDR2 sequences are LGHNT and FRNRAP. The CDR3 is 15 residues long. V lost 4 bases to trimming and J lost 1 base; unmatched junction nucleotides: 4. The CDR3 reads CASGSKQGSNQPQHS. The CDR3 nucleotides are TGTGCTAGTGGTTCAAAACAGGGGAGCAATCAGCCCCAGCATTCT.

The chain combines TRBV6-2 or TRBV6-3 with TRBJ1-1; D remains unclear. The CDR3 is made up of 13 amino acids. Germline assignment: CDR1 MNHEY and CDR2 SVGEGT. Deletions cut 11 bases from V and 5 bases from J, with 18 bases between. In DNA, the CDR3 is TGTGCCGGCACCCTGGGAGGGTGGACTGAAGCTTTCTTT. Its protein product is CAGTLGGWTEAFF.

The rearrangement links TRBV5-1 to TRBJ2-3; 9 positions agree with TRBD1. The CDR3 is 17 residues long. In germline, CDR1 is SGHRS, CDR2 YFSETQ. Losses at the gene ends were 2 bases for V and 2 bases for J; bases not matched to a gene: 9. CDR3 residues: CASSLLPTGGYTDTQYF. The CDR3 DNA is TGCGCCAGCAGCTTACTACCGACAGGGGGATACACAGATACGCAGTATTTT.

This clonotype is categorized as medium-sized. The chain carries TRBV7-9 and TRBJ2-2; D not certain. V lost 5 bases and J lost 1, with 11 bases in between. The CDR3 is 15 amino acids. Germline V CDR1 and CDR2: SEHNR, FQNEAQ (reference sequence). The DNA of the CDR3 is TGTGCCAGCAGCCCTGGGGATCGGAACACCGGGGAGCTGTTTTTT. This sequence encodes CASSPGDRNTGELFF.

CDR3: CASSQDTGPTDTQYF. The CDR3 coding sequence is TGCGCCAGCAGCCAAGATACAGGGCCCACAGATACGCAGTATTTT. This chain connects TRBV4-1 to TRBJ2-3, with a weak D call TRBD1 (6 bases). V lost 0 bases, J lost 2 bases, and 9 bases lay in between. The germline gives CDR1 MGHRA, CDR2 YSYEKL. The CDR3 length is 15 residues.

This clonotype was seen ten or more times. The rearrangement uses TRBV7-2 and TRBJ1-6; D remains unclear. Germline-derived CDR1 and CDR2 are SGHTA and FQGNSA. Trimming cost V 2 bases and J 4 bases, with 12 bases left between them. CDR3 length: 16 residues. The CDR3 DNA sequence: TGTGCCAGCAGCTTACGGGATAGGGTTTATAATTCACCCCTCCACTTT. As protein: CASSLRDRVYNSPLHF.

This clonotype was detected a few times. The chain joins TRBV6-6 to TRBJ2-7; no reliable D call. This CDR3 is 13 amino acids long. Germline V gives CDR1 MNHNY, CDR2 SVGAGI (reference sequence). Trimming shortened V by 6 bases and J by 4 bases, and 13 bases separated the two germline ends. The CDR3 DNA sequence: TGTGCCAGCAGCCCTAATTTAAGATACGAGCAGTACGTC. Translating gives CASSPNLRYEQYV.

The chain is built from TRBV6-2 or TRBV6-3 and TRBJ1-1, with 7 positions matching TRBD1. Germline V CDR1 and CDR2: MNHEY, SVGEGT. This CDR3 is built from 14 residues. V shed 5 bases, J shed 1 base, and the junction held 4 bases outside the gene matches. CDR3 sequence reads: CASSRDSQNTEAFF. CDR3 DNA sequence: TGTGCCAGCAGTCGGGACAGCCAGAACACTGAAGCTTTCTTT.

There are a few counts of this clonotype. The J gene is TRBJ2-7, the V gene TRBV10-3, with 8 nucleotides matching TRBD1. Germline CDR1 is ENHRY and CDR2 is SYGVKD. CDR3 length: 13 residues. The ends lost 2 bases at V and 5 bases at J; junction bases unmatched: 2. The chain's CDR3 is CAISEGQGHEQYV. In nucleotides, the CDR3 is TGTGCCATCAGTGAGGGACAGGGTCACGAGCAGTACGTC.

This clonotype turned up a few times. The chain recombines TRBV27 with TRBJ2-1, with 11 bases matching TRBD2. Per the germline V gene, CDR1 is MNHEY and CDR2 is SMNVEV (reference sequence). The V gene end was trimmed by 7 bases and the J gene end by 7 bases; junction bases not matched to a gene: 6. The CDR3 is made up of 14 amino acids. In DNA form, the CDR3 reads TGTGCCAGCACCTTAGCGGGGGGGATGAATGAGCAGTTCTTC. Residues: CASTLAGGMNEQFF.